This T cell receptor (beta chain) derives from a study of blood T cells in healthy people across ages. The CDR3 extends over 15 amino acids. The germline V gene encodes CDR1 MNHEY and CDR2 SMNVEV (reference sequence). A second PCR of roughly 6 to 12 cycles used a sample-barcoded 5' primer and a J-beta primer mix. TCRdb itself ran the 5' RACE reads through MiXCR, one entry per CDR3 protein. Of about 670,000 distinct CDR3 sequences in the sample, about 51% were seen once. This sequence was found in a woman at least 80 years old in good health. Sequenced: blood. The chain employs TRBV27 and TRBJ2-5; perhaps TRBD1 as D (6 bases). TRBJ2-7 matches the DNA end more closely, so the J call is doubtful. CDR3 in amino acids: CASSLRQANGHEQYF. The CDR3, as DNA: TGTGCCAGCAGTTTAAGACAGGCAAACGGACACGAGCAGTACTTC.